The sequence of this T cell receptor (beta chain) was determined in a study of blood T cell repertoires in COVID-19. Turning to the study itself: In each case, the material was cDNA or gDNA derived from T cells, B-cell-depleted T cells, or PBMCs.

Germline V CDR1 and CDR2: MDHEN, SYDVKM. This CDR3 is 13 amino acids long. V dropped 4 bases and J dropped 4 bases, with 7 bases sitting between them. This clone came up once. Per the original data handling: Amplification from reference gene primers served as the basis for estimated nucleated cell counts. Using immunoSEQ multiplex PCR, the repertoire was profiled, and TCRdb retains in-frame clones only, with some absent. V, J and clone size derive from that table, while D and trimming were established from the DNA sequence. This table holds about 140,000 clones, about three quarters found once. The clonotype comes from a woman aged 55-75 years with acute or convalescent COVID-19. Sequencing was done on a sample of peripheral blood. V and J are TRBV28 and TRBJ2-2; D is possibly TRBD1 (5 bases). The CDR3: CASSWTRTGELFF. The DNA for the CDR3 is TGTGCCAGCAGTTGGACACGCACCGGGGAGCTGTTTTTT.